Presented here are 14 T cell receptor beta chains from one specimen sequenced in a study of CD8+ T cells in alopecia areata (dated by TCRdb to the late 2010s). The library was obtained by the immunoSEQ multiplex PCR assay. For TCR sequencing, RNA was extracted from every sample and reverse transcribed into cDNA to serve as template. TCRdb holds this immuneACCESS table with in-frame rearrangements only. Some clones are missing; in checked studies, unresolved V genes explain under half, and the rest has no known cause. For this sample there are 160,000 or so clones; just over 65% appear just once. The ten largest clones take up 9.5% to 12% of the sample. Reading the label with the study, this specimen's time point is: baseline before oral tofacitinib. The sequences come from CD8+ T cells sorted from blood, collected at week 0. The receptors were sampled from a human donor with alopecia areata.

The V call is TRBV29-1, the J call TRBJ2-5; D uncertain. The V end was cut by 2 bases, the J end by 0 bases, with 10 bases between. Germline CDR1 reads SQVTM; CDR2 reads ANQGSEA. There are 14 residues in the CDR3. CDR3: CSVEILSYQETQYF. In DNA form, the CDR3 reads TGCAGCGTTGAAATTCTGTCGTACCAAGAGACCCAGTACTTC.

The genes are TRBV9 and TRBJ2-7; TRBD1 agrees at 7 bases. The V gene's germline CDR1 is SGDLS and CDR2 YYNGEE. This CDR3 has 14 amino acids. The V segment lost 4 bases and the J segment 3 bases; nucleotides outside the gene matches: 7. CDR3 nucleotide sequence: TGTGCCAGCAGCCAGACAGGGTATCACTACGAGCAGTACTTC. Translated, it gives CASSQTGYHYEQYF.

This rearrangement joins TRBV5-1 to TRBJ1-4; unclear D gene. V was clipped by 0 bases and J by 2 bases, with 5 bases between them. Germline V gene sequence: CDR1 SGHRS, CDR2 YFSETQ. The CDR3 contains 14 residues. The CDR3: CASSLGGTNEKLFF. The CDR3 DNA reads TGCGCCAGCAGCTTGGGCGGGACTAATGAAAAACTGTTTTTT.

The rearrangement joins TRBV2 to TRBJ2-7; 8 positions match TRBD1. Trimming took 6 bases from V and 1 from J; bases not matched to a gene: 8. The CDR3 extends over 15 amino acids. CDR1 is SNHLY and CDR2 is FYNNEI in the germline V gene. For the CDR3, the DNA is TGTGCCAGCAGCGACAGGGGAGAGTTTTCCTACGAGCAGTACTTC. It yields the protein CASSDRGEFSYEQYF.

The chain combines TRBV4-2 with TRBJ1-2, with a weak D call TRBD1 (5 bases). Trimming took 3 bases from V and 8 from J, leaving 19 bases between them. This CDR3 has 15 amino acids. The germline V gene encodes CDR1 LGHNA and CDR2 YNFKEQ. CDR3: CASSHRGDRGKGYTF. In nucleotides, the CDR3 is TGTGCCAGCAGCCACAGAGGGGATAGGGGAAAGGGCTACACCTTC.

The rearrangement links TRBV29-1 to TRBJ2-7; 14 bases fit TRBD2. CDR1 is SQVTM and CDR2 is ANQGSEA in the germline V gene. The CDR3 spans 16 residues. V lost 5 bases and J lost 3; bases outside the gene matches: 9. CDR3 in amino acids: CSVRLAGGRGFYEQYF. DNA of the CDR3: TGCAGCGTTCGACTAGCGGGGGGGCGAGGCTTCTACGAGCAGTACTTC.

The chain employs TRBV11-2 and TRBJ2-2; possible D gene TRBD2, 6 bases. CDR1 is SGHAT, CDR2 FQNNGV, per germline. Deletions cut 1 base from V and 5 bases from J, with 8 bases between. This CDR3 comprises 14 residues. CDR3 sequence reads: CASSLGGVTGELFF. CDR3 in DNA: TGTGCCAGCAGCTTAGGGGGGGTAACCGGGGAGCTGTTTTTT. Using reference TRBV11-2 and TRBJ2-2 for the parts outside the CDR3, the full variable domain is EAGVAQSPRYKIIEKRQSVAFWCNPISGHATLYWYQQILGQGPKLLIQFQNNGVVDDSQLPKDRFSAERLKGVDSTLKIQPAKLEDSAVYLCASSLGGVTGELFFGEGSRLTVL.

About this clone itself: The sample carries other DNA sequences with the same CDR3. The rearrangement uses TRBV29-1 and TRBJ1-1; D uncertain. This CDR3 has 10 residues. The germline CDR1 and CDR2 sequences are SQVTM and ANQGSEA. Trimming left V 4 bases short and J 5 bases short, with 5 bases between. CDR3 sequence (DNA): TGCAGCGTTGGAGGGACTGAAGCTTTCTTT. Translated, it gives CSVGGTEAFF.

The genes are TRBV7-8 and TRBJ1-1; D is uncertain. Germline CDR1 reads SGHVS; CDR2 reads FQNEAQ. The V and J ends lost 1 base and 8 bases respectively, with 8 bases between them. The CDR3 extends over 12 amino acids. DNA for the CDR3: TGTGCCAGCAGCTTAGGATTCAAAGAAGCTTTCTTT. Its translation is CASSLGFKEAFF.

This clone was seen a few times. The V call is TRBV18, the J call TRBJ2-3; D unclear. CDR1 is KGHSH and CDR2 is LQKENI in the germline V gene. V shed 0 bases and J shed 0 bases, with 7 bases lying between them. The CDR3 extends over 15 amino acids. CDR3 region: CASSPPFESTDTQYF. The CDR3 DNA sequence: TGTGCCAGCTCACCACCGTTTGAGAGCACAGATACGCAGTATTTT.

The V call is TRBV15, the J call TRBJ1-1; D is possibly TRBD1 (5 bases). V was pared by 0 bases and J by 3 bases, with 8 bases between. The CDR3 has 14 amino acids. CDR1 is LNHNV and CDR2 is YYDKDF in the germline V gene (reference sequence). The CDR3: CATSREIGDTEAFF. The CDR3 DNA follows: TGTGCCACCAGCAGAGAAATAGGGGACACTGAAGCTTTCTTT.

The CDR3 spells CATSQTPTDTQYF. In DNA form, the CDR3 reads TGTGCCACCAGCCAAACCCCGACAGATACGCAGTATTTT. The chain couples TRBV15 to TRBJ2-3; D remains ambiguous. The CDR3 has 13 amino acids. With 5 bases removed from V and 3 bases from J, the gap between germline ends came to 9 bases. Germline values: CDR1 LNHNV, CDR2 YYDKDF (reference sequence).

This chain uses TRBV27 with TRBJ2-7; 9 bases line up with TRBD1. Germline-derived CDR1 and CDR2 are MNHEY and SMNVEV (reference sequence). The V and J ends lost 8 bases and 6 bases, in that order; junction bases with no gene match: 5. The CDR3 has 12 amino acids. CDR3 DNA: TGTGCCAGCGCTGGGACAGGGCTCGAGCAGTACTTC. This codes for CASAGTGLEQYF.

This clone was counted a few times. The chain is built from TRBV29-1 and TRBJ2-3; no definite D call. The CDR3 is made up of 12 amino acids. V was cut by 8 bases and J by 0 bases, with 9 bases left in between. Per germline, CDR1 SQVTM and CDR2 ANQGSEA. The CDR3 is CSLLDSTDTQYF. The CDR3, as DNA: TGCAGCCTTCTAGATAGCACAGATACGCAGTATTTT.